One sample yielded the 30 T cell receptor beta chains listed below, sequenced in a study of blood T cells in healthy people across ages. A J-beta primer mix and a sample-barcoded 5' primer were used in a second PCR of roughly 6 to 11 cycles. TCRdb reanalysed the 5' RACE reads using MiXCR and keeps one entry per CDR3 protein. The data contain about 900,000 distinct CDR3 sequences, around 48% of them singletons. Material: blood. The receptors derive from a man aged 30 to 45 in good health.

The chain combines TRBV7-2 with TRBJ1-2; TRBD1 matches 8 bases. The junction had 5 bases not matched to a gene; V was cut back by 5 bases and J by 3 bases. The germline V gene encodes CDR1 SGHTA and CDR2 FQGNSA. This CDR3 has 14 amino acids. In nucleotides, the CDR3 is TGTGCCAGCAGCCCCGACAGGGGAGACTATGGCTACACCTTC. Amino acid sequence: CASSPDRGDYGYTF.

V gene TRBV20-1 combines with J gene TRBJ2-5, with 8 nucleotides matching TRBD1. The germline V gene encodes CDR1 DFQATT and CDR2 SNEGSKA (reference sequence). This CDR3 contains 16 residues. The J segment lost 5 bases and the V segment lost 0 bases, leaving 11 bases of the junction unmatched. CDR3: CSARDTIGQGRETQYF. Here the CDR3 DNA reads TGCAGTGCTAGAGATACCATTGGACAGGGAAGGGAGACCCAGTACTTC.

The chain uses TRBV4-3 and TRBJ1-3; a weak D match, TRBD1 (5 bases). The ends were cut back, 6 bases at V and 2 bases at J, with 11 bases in the middle. There are 14 residues in the CDR3. Germline V gene data show CDR1 as LGHNA and CDR2 as YSLEER. CDR3: CASSPGTTGNTIYF. The CDR3 DNA reads TGCGCCAGCAGTCCCGGGACTACTGGAAACACCATATATTTT.

This chain links TRBV6-6 with TRBJ2-3, with D uncertain. This CDR3 spans 14 amino acids. Trimming removed 7 bases from V and 6 bases from J, with 17 bases in between. In germline, CDR1 is MNHNY, CDR2 SVGAGI (reference sequence). The CDR3 protein is CASNEPGLADTQYF. In DNA, the CDR3 is TGTGCCAGCAACGAGCCGGGTCTCGCGGATACGCAGTATTTT.

The rearrangement joins TRBV7-3 to TRBJ2-3; D call uncertain. The CDR3 loop spans 15 amino acids. V shed 2 bases and J shed 2 bases, with 11 bases lying between them. Germline CDR1 and CDR2: SGHTA and FQGTGA. The CDR3 coding sequence is TGTGCCAGCAGCTTATTAGGCAGACCCACAGATACGCAGTATTTT. Translation gives CASSLLGRPTDTQYF.

This clonotype turned up a few times. The chain has TRBV28 and TRBJ2-3; 9 nucleotides line up with TRBD1. V gave up 7 bases and J gave up 5 bases; unmatched junction bases: 7. The CDR3 sequence is 14 residues long. From germline, CDR1 is MDHEN and CDR2 SYDVKM. This chain's CDR3 is CASTNRGLRDTQYF. CDR3 nucleotide sequence: TGTGCCAGCACGAACAGGGGGCTGAGAGATACGCAGTATTTT.

The chain combines TRBV7-2 with TRBJ2-7; D unclear. The CDR3 length is 15 residues. CDR1 is SGHTA, CDR2 FQGNSA, per germline. Between the trimmed V and J ends, which lost 1 base and 0 bases, there was a span of 10 bases. CDR3 sequence reads: CASSLEGSASYEQYF. CDR3 DNA sequence: TGTGCCAGCAGCTTAGAGGGCAGCGCCTCCTACGAGCAGTACTTC.

The rearrangement joins TRBV7-9 to TRBJ2-1; 9 nucleotides agree with TRBD2. The CDR3 sequence is 16 residues long. Germline V gene lookup returns CDR1 SEHNR and CDR2 FQNEAQ (reference sequence). With 3 bases clipped from V and 9 bases from J, the junction kept 12 bases outside the gene matches. CDR3 nucleotides: TGTGCCAGCAGCTTGGGGCCGGCTAGCGGGGATGGTGAGCAGTTCTTC. Translating it yields CASSLGPASGDGEQFF.

V usage is TRBV7-8 and J usage is TRBJ2-7, with a possible D match to TRBD1 (6 bases). The CDR3 is made up of 14 amino acids. The V end was cut by 1 base, the J end by 5 bases, with 12 bases between. Per the germline V gene, CDR1 is SGHVS and CDR2 is FQNEAQ. CDR3 DNA: TGTGCCAGCAGCTTAGACAACAGGGTCCACGAGCAGTACTTC. This codes for CASSLDNRVHEQYF. Full variable domain (outside the CDR3, taken from reference TRBV7-8 and TRBJ2-7): GAGVSQSPRYKVAKRGQDVALRCDPISGHVSLFWYQQALGQGPEFLTYFQNEAQLDKSGLPSDRFFAERPEGSVSTLKIQRTQQEDSAVYLCASSLDNRVHEQYFGPGTRLTVT.

V gene TRBV7-9 combines with J gene TRBJ2-5, with D perhaps given as TRBD1 or TRBD2 (6 bases each). The assigned J gene may be wrong: the sequence end matches TRBJ2-7 better. This CDR3 spans 13 amino acids. CDR1 SEHNR and CDR2 FQNEAQ come from the germline V gene (reference sequence). The CDR3 loop reads CASSSFGGLEQYF. As DNA, the CDR3 is TGTGCCAGCAGCTCCTTTGGGGGGCTCGAGCAGTACTTC.

Of note for this clonotype: The germline gene is not matched at one end of the junction; a read error may be the cause. The chain is built from TRBV6-2 or TRBV6-3 and TRBJ2-4, with D possibly TRBD1 on 6 matching bases. This CDR3 region has 12 residues. Per the germline V gene, CDR1 is MNHEY and CDR2 is SVGEGT. The CDR3 region is CASSYPGTMQYF. CDR3 nucleotides: TGCGCCAGCAGTTACCCCGGGACAATGCAGTACTTC.

The rearrangement links TRBV28 to TRBJ1-2, with unresolved D. The germline CDR1 and CDR2 sequences are MDHEN and SYDVKM. CDR3 length: 12 amino acids. For the CDR3, the DNA is TGTGGGGCCCGCGACAAAAACTATGGCTACACCTTC. Translated: CGARDKNYGYTF.

This chain joins TRBV4-1 and TRBJ1-1; tentative D call: TRBD1 (6 bases). The V end lost 3 bases, the J end lost 0 bases, and 11 bases lay between the germline ends. Germline CDR1 reads MGHRA; CDR2 reads YSYEKL. CDR3 size: 15 residues. CDR3 DNA: TGCGCCAGCAGCCACACCGGGACAATGAACACTGAAGCTTTCTTT. This sequence encodes CASSHTGTMNTEAFF.

The sample holds many counts of this clonotype. The V call is TRBV12-3 or TRBV12-4, the J call TRBJ2-1; TRBD2 agrees at 7 bases. The CDR3 is 15 amino acids. With 6 bases clipped from V and 2 bases from J, the junction kept 7 bases outside the gene matches. The CDR3 region has the DNA TGTGCCAGCAGCCCTGACAGCGGGGCCTACAATGAGCAGTTCTTC. Its protein is CASSPDSGAYNEQFF.

V and J are TRBV7-2 and TRBJ2-7; maybe TRBD2 (5 bases). V was clipped by 4 bases and J by 3 bases, with 16 bases between them. The V gene's germline CDR1 is SGHTA and CDR2 FQGNSA. The CDR3 totals 15 residues. CDR3 region: CASSSRREGYYEQYF. CDR3 in DNA: TGTGCCAGCAGCTCTCGTCGGGAAGGCTACTACGAGCAGTACTTC.

This clonotype was detected a few times. This chain links TRBV6-1 with TRBJ2-7; D gene unclear. Germline V lookup: CDR1 MNHNS, CDR2 SASEGT. V was pared by 7 bases and J by 4 bases, with 14 bases between. The CDR3 is made up of 13 amino acids. CDR3 residues: CASKFLVQYEQYF. The CDR3 nucleotides are TGTGCCAGCAAGTTTTTGGTTCAATACGAGCAGTACTTC.

This clonotype showed up just a few times. The chain employs TRBV10-3 and TRBJ2-7; TRBD1 matches at 9 bases. Germline V gene sequence: CDR1 ENHRY, CDR2 SYGVKD. This CDR3 comprises 14 residues. V lost 5 bases, J lost 4 bases, and 6 bases stayed unmatched. The CDR3 bases are TGTGCCATCAGTTTCGGGACAGGGCTATACGAGCAGTACTTC. Its protein is CAISFGTGLYEQYF.

This clonotype was detected a few times. The chain uses TRBV4-1 and TRBJ1-4, with D possibly being TRBD1 (5 bases). Germline V lookup: CDR1 MGHRA, CDR2 YSYEKL. The V and J ends lost 1 base and 4 bases respectively, with 7 bases between them. CDR3 size: 14 residues. This chain's CDR3 is CASSQGQNNEKLFF. CDR3 DNA sequence: TGCGCCAGCAGCCAAGGACAGAATAATGAAAAACTGTTTTTT.

The V gene is TRBV5-1, the J gene TRBJ2-7; D unclear. There are 13 residues in the CDR3. Deletions cut 2 bases from V and 3 bases from J, with 9 bases between. In germline, CDR1 is SGHRS, CDR2 YFSETQ. CDR3 residues: CASSFKDGYEQYF. CDR3 in DNA: TGCGCCAGCAGCTTCAAGGACGGCTACGAGCAGTACTTC.

This clonotype was seen only a few times. The rearrangement joins TRBV12-3 or TRBV12-4 to TRBJ2-7; D is ambiguous. Trimming removed 3 bases from V and 0 bases from J, with 6 bases in between. The CDR3 runs 13 residues. CDR3 in amino acids: CASSFADSYEQYF. CDR3 DNA sequence: TGTGCCAGCAGTTTCGCAGACTCCTACGAGCAGTACTTC.

CDR3 nucleotide sequence: TGCGCCAGCAGCCAAGATGGAGTGAGTGGGGGAGAGACCCAGTACTTC. This codes for CASSQDGVSGGETQYF. The V call is TRBV4-1, the J call TRBJ2-5; D possibly matches TRBD1 or TRBD2 (5 bases each). The germline gives CDR1 MGHRA, CDR2 YSYEKL. The CDR3 runs 16 residues. Trimming removed 0 bases at V and 4 bases at J, with 15 bases between.

J is TRBJ1-2 and V is TRBV6-5; possible D gene TRBD1, 6 bases. Germline CDR1 MNHEY, CDR2 SVGAGI. This CDR3 comprises 13 residues. Trimming stripped 6 bases from V and 2 bases from J, with 10 bases between. CDR3 nucleotides: TGTGCCAGCAGAGGGACAACGAACTATGGCTACACCTTC. Its translation is CASRGTTNYGYTF.

This clonotype was counted a single time. The CDR3 is CASSQDPTGGRNQPQHF. The CDR3 nucleotides are TGTGCCAGCAGCCAAGACCCAACAGGGGGTCGAAATCAGCCCCAGCATTTT. The chain uses TRBV4-2 and TRBJ1-5; TRBD1 matches at 8 bases. The CDR3 spans 17 residues. With V trimmed by 0 bases and J by 4 bases, 8 bases remained unmatched. Germline loops: CDR1 LGHNA, CDR2 YNFKEQ.

The chain links TRBV6-5 to TRBJ2-1, with D possibly TRBD2 on 5 matching bases. This CDR3 is built from 14 residues. V shed 8 bases and J shed 5 bases, with 16 bases lying between them. CDR1 and CDR2 (germline): MNHEY, SVGAGI. The CDR3 nucleotides are TGTGCCAGCGGCTGGGTCGGAGGCAACAATGAGCAGTTCTTC. Translation gives CASGWVGGNNEQFF.

This clonotype was detected a few times. The CDR3 here is CSPVLGITDTQYF. DNA for the CDR3: TGCAGCCCCGTTTTGGGGATCACAGATACGCAGTATTTT. The chain joins TRBV29-1 to TRBJ2-3; no reliable D call. The germline gives CDR1 SQVTM, CDR2 ANQGSEA. Between the trimmed V and J ends, which lost 8 bases and 2 bases, there was a span of 14 bases. The CDR3 runs to 13 residues.

This chain uses TRBV20-1 with TRBJ2-5; D possibly matches TRBD1 or TRBD2 (6 bases each). With 3 bases removed from V and 1 base from J, the gap between germline ends came to 27 bases. Germline assignment: CDR1 DFQATT and CDR2 SNEGSKA (reference sequence). The CDR3 totals 19 residues. The CDR3 sequence: CSAREQGLIWTNVQETQYF. CDR3 coding DNA: TGCAGTGCTAGGGAACAGGGTCTTATCTGGACTAACGTCCAAGAGACCCAGTACTTC.

A note on this clonotype: A read error may account for a junction end that differs from germline. J is TRBJ2-1 and V is TRBV9; TRBD2 agrees at 8 bases. The CDR3 loop spans 15 amino acids. Germline V lookup: CDR1 SGDLS, CDR2 YYNGEE. For the CDR3, the DNA is TGTGCCGGCAGCGTGGGGAGCGGGGGTAGGAATGAGCAATTCTTC. This translates into CAGSVGSGGRNEQFF.

The chain links TRBV28 to TRBJ1-5; TRBD1 aligns across 9 bases. The germline gives CDR1 MDHEN, CDR2 SYDVKM. The trim removed 4 bases at V and 7 bases at J, leaving 8 bases unmatched. This CDR3 is built from 15 residues. The CDR3 protein is CASSSPQGAGQPQHF. CDR3 coding DNA: TGTGCCAGCAGTTCCCCACAGGGGGCGGGACAGCCCCAGCATTTT.

Remarks on this clonotype: A read error is possible here, since a much larger clone lies one base away. The V call is TRBV5-1, the J call TRBJ2-5, with D possibly matching TRBD1 (5 bases). The germline V gene has CDR1 SGHRS and CDR2 YFSETQ. The length of the CDR3 is 14 residues. Trimming pared 4 bases from V and 3 bases from J, leaving 13 bases between. In DNA, the CDR3 is TGCGCCAGCAGCGGTAAGCAGGGTGAAGAGACCCAGTACTTC. Its translation: CASSGKQGEETQYF.

This clonotype was counted only a few times. The chain employs TRBV28 and TRBJ2-1; TRBD2 is a possible D gene (5 bases). From germline, CDR1 is MDHEN and CDR2 SYDVKM. V was shortened by 7 bases and J by 5 bases, with 15 bases between the two germline ends. CDR3 size: 14 residues. The CDR3 nucleotides read TGTGCCAGCACCTCGAGGGCCCACCACAATGAGCAGTTCTTC. Translated: CASTSRAHHNEQFF.